Listed below are T cell receptor beta chains from one sample, sequenced in a study of cytomegalovirus exposure and HLA in healthy donors. Sequenced by immunoSEQ multiplex PCR; TCRdb stores in-frame clones only, minus some. The table shows over 110,000 clones, with 65% to 85% occurring only once. Sequencing input: PBMCs. The receptor source for this set is a man aged 18 to 30 in good health and CMV-seronegative. Both conserved end residues are part of each CDR3. A D gene is named only where the DNA matches it firmly. Some rows have no size entry. The others give once, few or many, or a class for an expanded clone.

clone_size d_call j_call cdr3_length v_call cdr3_aa cdr3_nt
few NA TRBJ1-1 16 TRBV4-1 CASSQDRARGTTEAFF TGCGCCAGCAGCCAAGATCGGGCAAGGGGGACCACTGAAGCTTTCTTT
once NA TRBJ2-3 13 TRBV18 CASSPGAGDTQYF TGTGCCAGCTCACCTGGTGCCGGAGATACGCAGTATTTT
many NA TRBJ1-6 18 TRBV10-3 CAISGTPGRAPASSPLHF TGTGCCATCAGTGGGACCCCGGGGAGGGCCCCGGCTAGTTCACCCCTCCACTTT
NA NA TRBJ1-1 13 TRBV9 CASSVGRGSEAFF TGTGCCAGCAGCGTAGGGAGGGGTAGTGAAGCTTTCTTT
NA NA TRBJ2-1 12 TRBV5-8 CASSIRVNEQFF TGTGCCAGCAGCATCAGGGTGAATGAGCAGTTCTTC
NA NA TRBJ1-1 15 TRBV19 CASKRSSSGGTEAFF TGTGCCAGTAAAAGGAGTTCTTCGGGGGGCACTGAAGCTTTCTTT
NA TRBD1 TRBJ1-1 14 TRBV30 CAWRWTGGLTEAFF TGTGCCTGGCGATGGACAGGGGGCCTCACTGAAGCTTTCTTT
NA NA TRBJ1-2 13 TRBV10-2 CASRGVNGDGYTF TGCGCCAGCCGGGGGGTGAATGGGGATGGCTACACCTTC
NA NA TRBJ2-3 13 TRBV18 CASSPTATDTQYF TGTGCCAGCTCACCCACAGCCACAGATACGCAGTATTTT
NA NA TRBJ2-1 13 TRBV7-7 CASSPRQDNEQFF TGTGCTAGCAGCCCCAGACAGGACAATGAGCAGTTCTTC
NA NA TRBJ1-2 14 TRBV6-5 CASSYALLIYGYTF TGTGCCAGCAGTTACGCCTTACTGATCTATGGCTACACCTTC
NA TRBD1 TRBJ2-5 15 TRBV6-6 CASSYTGTGQETQYF TGTGCCAGCAGTTATACGGGGACAGGTCAAGAGACCCAGTACTTC
NA NA TRBJ2-5 13 TRBV27 CASSLRRSETQYF TGTGCCAGCAGTTTAAGGCGGTCTGAGACCCAGTACTTC
once NA TRBJ2-1 14 TRBV9 CASGGQGGNNEQFF TGTGCCAGCGGGGGGCAGGGGGGAAACAATGAGCAGTTCTTC
few NA TRBJ1-5 19 TRBV6-1 CASSESQGIPFHSNQPQHF TGTGCCAGCAGTGAGAGTCAGGGGATACCCTTTCATAGCAATCAGCCCCAGCATTTT
NA NA TRBJ1-2 12 TRBV6-1 CASRGFVYGYTF TGTGCCAGCCGAGGGTTCGTCTATGGCTACACCTTC
NA NA TRBJ2-5 12 TRBV30 CAWTPRGGTQYF TGTGCCTGGACCCCTAGGGGGGGCACCCAGTACTTC
NA TRBD1 TRBJ1-2 13 TRBV7-2 CASSLGQGFGYTF TGTGCCAGCAGCCTTGGACAGGGTTTTGGCTACACCTTC
NA NA TRBJ2-1 17 TRBV29-1 CSGGRQGRSWGSDEQFF TGCAGCGGGGGGCGGCAGGGAAGGAGTTGGGGGTCCGATGAGCAGTTCTTC
NA NA TRBJ1-2 14 TRBV11-1 CASSLQGMNYGYTF TGTGCCAGCAGCTTACAGGGGATGAACTATGGCTACACCTTC
NA NA TRBJ2-2 15 TRBV7-9 CSSSPRGAGTGELFF TGTTCCAGCAGCCCTCGGGGGGCGGGAACCGGGGAGCTGTTTTTT
NA NA TRBJ1-1 13 TRBV15 CATSARAPTEAFF TGTGCCACCAGCGCCAGGGCACCCACTGAAGCTTTCTTT
NA NA TRBJ2-5 12 TRBV2 CASSEARETQYF TGTGCCAGCAGTGAAGCGCGGGAGACCCAGTACTTC
NA TRBD1 TRBJ2-7 16 TRBV5-6 CASSLDVGQGAYEQYF TGTGCCAGCAGCTTGGACGTCGGTCAGGGGGCCTACGAGCAGTACTTC
NA NA TRBJ1-2 13 TRBV18 CASSPWERDGYTF TGTGCCAGCTCACCATGGGAGAGGGATGGCTACACCTTC
few TRBD1 TRBJ1-5 15 TRBV27 CASSPRGQSNQPQHF TGTGCCAGCAGCCCACGGGGACAGAGCAATCAGCCCCAGCATTTT
NA TRBD1 TRBJ2-7 13 TRBV7-3 CASSFGDSYEQYF TGTGCCAGCAGCTTCGGGGACAGCTACGAGCAGTACTTC
few TRBD1 TRBJ1-6 14 TRBV10-1 CASSSPGGYSPLHF TGCGCCAGCAGTTCTCCAGGGGGCTATTCACCCCTCCACTTT
NA TRBD1 TRBJ2-4 16 TRBV25-1 CASSPDPGQGKNIQYF TGTGCCAGCAGCCCAGATCCGGGACAGGGCAAAAACATTCAGTACTTC
NA NA TRBJ1-1 13 TRBV12-5 CASGLSGNTEAFF TGTGCTAGTGGTTTGTCAGGGAACACTGAAGCTTTCTTT
NA TRBD1 TRBJ2-7 14 TRBV14 CASSQLTGTYEQYF TGTGCCAGCAGCCAGTTGACAGGGACCTACGAGCAGTACTTC
NA NA TRBJ1-6 15 TRBV6-5 CASSYSPNSNSPLHF TGTGCCAGCAGTTACTCGCCCAACAGTAATTCACCCCTCCACTTT
NA NA TRBJ2-1 14 TRBV19 CASSVVSSYNEQFF TGTGCCAGCTCAGTCGTCAGCTCCTACAATGAGCAGTTCTTC
once NA TRBJ2-7 13 TRBV7-9 CASSPRQTGEQYF TGTGCCAGCAGTCCTCGACAGACCGGCGAGCAGTACTTC
NA NA TRBJ2-1 12 TRBV7-2 CASSSPSPEQFF TGTGCCAGCAGCTCCCCTTCTCCCGAGCAGTTCTTC
NA TRBD2 TRBJ2-5 11 TRBV28 CASRGGETQYF TGTGCCAGCCGCGGGGGAGAGACCCAGTACTTC
once TRBD2 TRBJ2-3 19 TRBV19 CASSTSGLAGVQSTDTQYF TGTGCCAGTAGTACCTCGGGACTAGCGGGGGTCCAAAGCACAGATACGCAGTATTTT
NA NA TRBJ1-6 14 TRBV11-2 CASSLDRGNSPLHF TGTGCCAGCAGCTTAGATCGGGGTAATTCACCCCTCCACTTT
NA NA TRBJ1-5 14 TRBV11-1 CASSLGGSDQPQHF TGTGCCAGCAGCTTAGGGGGCTCCGATCAGCCCCAGCATTTT
NA NA TRBJ2-3 14 TRBV5-1 CASSLVQSTDTQYF TGCGCCAGCAGCTTGGTTCAAAGCACAGATACGCAGTATTTT
NA NA TRBJ2-5 15 TRBV7-2 CASSDVFQGGQTQYF TGTGCCAGCAGCGACGTATTTCAGGGTGGACAGACCCAGTACTTC
NA TRBD1 TRBJ2-1 16 TRBV7-8 CASSLWDRSSHNEQFF TGTGCCAGCAGCTTATGGGACAGGAGCTCCCACAATGAGCAGTTCTTC
NA TRBD2 TRBJ2-7 15 TRBV5-1 CASSLEGGLAYEQYF TGCGCCAGCAGCTTGGAGGGAGGGTTGGCCTACGAGCAGTACTTC
NA NA TRBJ1-1 12 TRBV14 CASSLQGTEAFF TGTGCCAGCAGCCTACAGGGAACTGAAGCTTTCTTT
NA TRBD1 TRBJ1-1 14 TRBV6-1 CASRQGAVNTEAFF TGTGCCAGCAGGCAGGGGGCGGTGAACACTGAAGCTTTCTTT
NA TRBD1 TRBJ2-7 14 TRBV6-1 CASSQDRSSYEQYF TGTGCCAGCAGTCAGGACAGGAGCTCCTACGAGCAGTACTTC
NA NA TRBJ1-2 12 TRBV6-1 CASSERSNGYTF TGTGCCAGCAGTGAACGGTCTAACGGCTACACCTTC
NA TRBD1 TRBJ2-7 14 TRBV27 CASSLQGANYEQYF TGTGCCAGCAGCTTACAGGGGGCCAACTACGAGCAGTACTTC
NA NA TRBJ2-2 14 TRBV4-3 CASSPSVSVRELFF TGCGCCAGCAGCCCAAGCGTGTCAGTCCGGGAGCTGTTTTTT
once NA TRBJ2-1 17 TRBV11-2 CASSLVLGGGSYNEQFF TGTGCCAGCAGCTTAGTCCTGGGTGGGGGGTCCTACAATGAGCAGTTCTTC
few NA TRBJ1-1 13 TRBV4-3 CASGRGPNTEAFF TGCGCCAGCGGAAGGGGTCCGAACACTGAAGCTTTCTTT
NA NA TRBJ1-2 14 TRBV30 CAWSAHGTMDGYTF TGTGCCTGGAGTGCTCATGGAACTATGGATGGCTACACCTTC
NA TRBD2 TRBJ2-7 17 TRBV11-2 CASSPLGGSGVTYEQYF TGTGCCAGCAGCCCTCTCGGGGGGAGCGGGGTGACATACGAGCAGTACTTC
NA TRBD1 TRBJ2-7 14 TRBV7-9 CSSSQGQGAAEQYF TGTTCCAGCAGCCAGGGACAGGGGGCGGCCGAGCAGTACTTC
few NA TRBJ1-4 16 TRBV4-3 CASSQDGGTVLGKLFF TGCGCCAGCAGCCAAGATGGCGGGACTGTACTTGGGAAACTGTTTTTT
few TRBD2 TRBJ2-1 14 TRBV19 CASRQAGGLDEQFF TGTGCCAGTAGGCAAGCGGGGGGGCTGGATGAGCAGTTCTTC
NA NA TRBJ2-7 12 TRBV6-6 CASSYPRYEQYF TGTGCCAGCAGTTACCCCCGGTACGAGCAGTACTTC